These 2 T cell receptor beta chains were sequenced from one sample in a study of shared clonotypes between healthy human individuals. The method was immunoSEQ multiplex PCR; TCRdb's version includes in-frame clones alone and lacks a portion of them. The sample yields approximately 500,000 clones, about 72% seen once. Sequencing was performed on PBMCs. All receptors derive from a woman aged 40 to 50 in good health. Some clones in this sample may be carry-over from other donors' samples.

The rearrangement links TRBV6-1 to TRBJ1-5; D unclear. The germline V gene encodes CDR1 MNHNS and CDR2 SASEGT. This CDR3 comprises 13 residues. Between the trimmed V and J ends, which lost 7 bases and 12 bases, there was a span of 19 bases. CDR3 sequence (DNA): TGTGCCAGCATCGCCCGAGGATCCCGTGGCCAGCATTTT. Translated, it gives CASIARGSRGQHF.

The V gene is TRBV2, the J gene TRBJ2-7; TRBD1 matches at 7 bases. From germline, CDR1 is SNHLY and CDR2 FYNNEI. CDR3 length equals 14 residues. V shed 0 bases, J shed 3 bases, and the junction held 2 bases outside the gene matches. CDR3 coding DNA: TGTGCCAGCAGTGAAGCGAGACAGGGCTACGAGCAGTACTTC. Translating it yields CASSEARQGYEQYF.